The entry below describes one T cell receptor beta chain. Its target is unknown. The data stem from a study of T cell responses to AZD1222 COVID-19 vaccine. Study-wide points: The sample set comprised mostly white British donors with more females, and clonal diversity was possibly underestimated.

Sequenced by immunoSEQ multiplex PCR; TCRdb stores in-frame clones only, minus some. This table holds about 100,000 clones, about 88% found once. This CDR3 contains 15 residues. The V end was cut by 6 bases, the J end by 3 bases, with 15 bases between. Germline assignment: CDR1 SEHNR and CDR2 FQNEAQ (reference sequence). This TCR came from an adult in good health. The rearrangement links TRBV7-9 to TRBJ1-3, with D unresolved. The specimen comprised peripheral blood, sampled on day 0 of AZD1222 vaccination. The CDR3 DNA reads as TGTGCCAGCAGACAGTCGGCCAATGGTGGAAACACCATATATTTT. Encoded protein: CASRQSANGGNTIYF.